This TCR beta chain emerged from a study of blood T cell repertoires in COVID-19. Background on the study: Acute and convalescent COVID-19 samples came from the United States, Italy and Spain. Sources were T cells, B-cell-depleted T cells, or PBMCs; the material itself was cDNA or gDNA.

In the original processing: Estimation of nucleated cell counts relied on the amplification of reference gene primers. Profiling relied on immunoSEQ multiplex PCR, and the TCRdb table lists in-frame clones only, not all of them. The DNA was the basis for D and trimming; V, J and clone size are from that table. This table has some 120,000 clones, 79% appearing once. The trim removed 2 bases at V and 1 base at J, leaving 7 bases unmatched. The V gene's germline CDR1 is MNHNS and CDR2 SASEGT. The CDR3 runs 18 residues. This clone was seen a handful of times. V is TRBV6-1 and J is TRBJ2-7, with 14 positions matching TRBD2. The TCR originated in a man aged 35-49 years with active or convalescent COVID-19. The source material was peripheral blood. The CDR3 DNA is TGTGCCAGCAGTGAAACGTGGACTAGCGGGGGGCAATCCTACGAGCAGTACTTC. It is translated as CASSETWTSGGQSYEQYF.